These 27 T cell receptor beta chains share one sample of origin, sequenced in a study of metastatic and nonmetastatic thyroid tumors. TCRdb re-called clones from the PCR reads using MiXCR. This table holds more than 50,000 clones, 20% to 25% found once. All patients were treatment-naive before thyroid surgery. The specimen sequenced was blood. Source of these receptors: a female donor with papillary thyroid cancer or a benign thyroid nodule (not recorded which). Some clones in this sample may be carry-over from other donors' samples.

This clone has at least ten counts. The chain carries TRBV5-1 and TRBJ2-7; 7 nucleotides agree with TRBD1. The CDR3 loop spans 15 amino acids. Germline lookup yields CDR1 SGHRS and CDR2 YFSETQ. Trimming took 6 bases from V and 1 from J; bases not matched to a gene: 10. CDR3 in DNA: TGCGCCAGCAAGGGTGGGACAGATAATTCCTACGAGCAGTACTTC. Translating gives CASKGGTDNSYEQYF.

This clone appeared many times. V and J are TRBV19 and TRBJ2-7; no definite D call. Germline-derived CDR1 and CDR2 are LNHDA and SQIVND (reference sequence). V was clipped by 4 bases and J by 0 bases, with 1 base between them. The CDR3 sequence is 11 residues long. The CDR3: CASSNSYEQYF. The CDR3 DNA reads TGTGCCAGTAGTAACTCCTACGAGCAGTACTTC.

This clone was recorded at least ten times. The chain combines TRBV12-3 or TRBV12-4 with TRBJ2-3; D not resolved. The CDR3 extends over 12 amino acids. V lost 6 bases, J lost 5 bases, and 9 bases lay in between. For the CDR3, the DNA is TGTGCCAGCAGGGGATTGGTAGATACGCAGTATTTT. Amino acid sequence: CASRGLVDTQYF.

The genes are TRBV5-1 and TRBJ2-5; 8 nucleotides agree with TRBD2. With 6 bases clipped from V and 5 bases from J, the junction kept 12 bases outside the gene matches. Germline CDR1 is SGHRS and CDR2 is YFSETQ. This CDR3 spans 15 amino acids. The CDR3 nucleotides are TGCGCCAGCATCCCAGCGGGAGAGTGCGGGGAGACCCAGTACTTC. It codes for CASIPAGECGETQYF.

The V gene is TRBV3-1, the J gene TRBJ1-1; D unclear. The CDR3 has 16 residues. The V gene lost 7 bases and the J gene lost 0 bases, with 18 bases spanning the gap. The germline CDR1 and CDR2 sequences are LGHDT and YNNKEL (reference sequence). The CDR3 here is CASINSGWLMNTEAFF. In DNA, the CDR3 is TGTGCCAGCATCAATAGCGGGTGGCTAATGAACACTGAAGCTTTCTTT.

There are many counts of this clone. The chain employs TRBV29-1 and TRBJ2-3; D is undetermined. The CDR3 extends over 14 amino acids. Germline V lookup: CDR1 SQVTM, CDR2 ANQGSEA. V was cut by 5 bases and J by 0 bases, with 12 bases left in between. The DNA for the CDR3 is TGCAGCGTTCTGGCAGCTCCTAGCACAGATACGCAGTATTTT. This encodes CSVLAAPSTDTQYF.

This clone has ten or more counts. The chain joins TRBV9 to TRBJ2-7; TRBD1 matches 7 bases. Trimming at V came to 3 bases and at J to 1 base, leaving 4 bases not matched to a gene. CDR1 and CDR2 from the germline V gene are SGDLS and YYNGEE. The CDR3 sequence is 14 residues long. Here the CDR3 reads CASSGDRESYEQYF. CDR3 in DNA: TGTGCCAGCAGCGGCGACAGGGAGTCCTACGAGCAGTACTTC. The whole variable domain, filled in from reference TRBV9 and TRBJ2-7, reads DSGVTQTPKHLITATGQRVTLRCSPRSGDLSVYWYQQSLDQGLQFLIQYYNGEERAKGNILERFSAQQFPDLHSELNLSSLELGDSALYFCASSGDRESYEQYFGPGTRLTVT.

At least ten counts were recorded for this clone. This chain connects TRBV5-1 to TRBJ2-5, with a weak D call TRBD2 (6 bases). Germline CDR1 is SGHRS and CDR2 is YFSETQ. Trimming cost V 0 bases and J 5 bases, with 14 bases left between them. The CDR3 contains 15 residues. Here the CDR3 reads CASSLGLLAAETQYF. For the CDR3, the DNA is TGCGCCAGCAGCTTGGGATTACTAGCCGCCGAGACCCAGTACTTC.

This clone was detected ten times or more. The CDR3 loop is CASSSGGSYEQYF. CDR3 DNA sequence: TGTGCCAGCAGTTCTGGGGGCTCCTACGAGCAGTACTTC. The gene calls are TRBV2 and TRBJ2-7; D is perhaps TRBD1 or TRBD2 (5 bases each). V lost 5 bases, J lost 0 bases, and 8 bases lay in between. Per the germline V gene, CDR1 is SNHLY and CDR2 is FYNNEI. The CDR3 extends over 13 amino acids.

This clone was detected many times. This chain links TRBV13 with TRBJ1-2; tentatively, D is TRBD1 (6 bases). The CDR3 length is 15 residues. V lost 5 bases and J lost 0, with 13 bases in between. Per the germline V gene, CDR1 is PRHDT and CDR2 is FYEKMQ (reference sequence). CDR3 bases: TGTGCCAGCAGCCCAGGGGTAGGGGCTAACTATGGCTACACCTTC. Translated, it gives CASSPGVGANYGYTF.

J is TRBJ2-7 and V is TRBV20-1, with D tentatively TRBD2 (6 bases). The CDR3 runs 15 residues. CDR1 and CDR2 from the germline V gene are DFQATT and SNEGSKA (reference sequence). The ends were cut back, 1 base at V and 5 bases at J, with 18 bases in the middle. CDR3 nucleotide sequence: TGCAGTGCTAGAGGACGGGGGAGCGCCTTCGACGAGCAGTACGTC. This sequence encodes CSARGRGSAFDEQYV.

This clone has at least ten counts. The chain joins TRBV6-1 to TRBJ2-7; 11 bases map to TRBD2. With 7 bases clipped from V and 2 bases from J, the junction kept 4 bases outside the gene matches. Germline V gene data show CDR1 as MNHNS and CDR2 as SASEGT. CDR3 length equals 14 residues. Written as DNA, the CDR3 is TGTGCCAGCACCGAGACTAGCGGGACCTACGAGCAGTACTTC. Its protein product is CASTETSGTYEQYF.

Points on this clone: Just one base apart from a much larger clone, this may be a read error. This chain links TRBV5-5 with TRBJ1-5, with D unresolved. CDR1 is SGHKS and CDR2 is YYEKEE in the germline V gene (reference sequence). The CDR3 sequence is 10 residues long. The V gene lost 9 bases and the J gene lost 9 bases, with 10 bases spanning the gap. The chain's CDR3 is CAITPGPQHF. CDR3 nucleotide sequence: TGTGCCATCACCCCGGGGCCCCAGCATTTT.

As concerns this clone: Just one base apart from a much larger clone, this may be a read error. The chain employs TRBV7-2 and TRBJ2-2; D is ambiguous. V dropped 5 bases and J dropped 4 bases, with 8 bases sitting between them. Germline CDR1 and CDR2: SGHTA and FQGNSA. The CDR3 runs 13 residues. Written as DNA, the CDR3 is TGTGCCAGCAGCACCAGTCGCACCGGGGAGCTGTTTTTT. It codes for CASSTSRTGELFF.

This clone was counted ten times or more. The chain carries TRBV20-1 and TRBJ2-5, with a weak D call TRBD1 (6 bases). The germline CDR1 and CDR2 sequences are DFQATT and SNEGSKA (reference sequence). V was shortened by 6 bases and J by 0 bases, with 14 bases between the two germline ends. There are 14 residues in the CDR3. CDR3 sequence reads: CSATPGTYQETQYF. The CDR3 DNA is TGCAGTGCCACCCCCGGGACATACCAAGAGACCCAGTACTTC.

The DNA of the CDR3 is TGTGCCAGCCACGACTTATGGGGGAGGGCTGAAAATGAGCAGTTCTTC. Its translation is CASHDLWGRAENEQFF. The chain couples TRBV27 to TRBJ2-1; TRBD2 agrees at 7 bases. The germline V gene encodes CDR1 MNHEY and CDR2 SMNVEV (reference sequence). The CDR3 spans 16 residues. The ends lost 8 bases at V and 7 bases at J; junction bases unmatched: 17.

This clone was counted many times. The V and J genes are TRBV20-1 and TRBJ1-2; D might be TRBD1 (6 bases). The germline V gene encodes CDR1 DFQATT and CDR2 SNEGSKA (reference sequence). This CDR3 has 14 residues. The germline V and J ends were trimmed by 0 bases and 3 bases, with 11 bases remaining between them. The CDR3 DNA sequence: TGCAGTGCTAGAGATGCCAGGGGTTACTATGGCTACACCTTC. Translation gives CSARDARGYYGYTF.

V and J are TRBV5-1 and TRBJ2-3; D is uncertain. Trimming took off 5 bases at V and 5 bases at J, with 6 bases between the two ends. Germline V gene data show CDR1 as SGHRS and CDR2 as YFSETQ. This CDR3 is 11 amino acids long. CDR3 coding DNA: TGCGCCAGCAGAAATGGAGATACGCAGTATTTT. This encodes CASRNGDTQYF.

This clone was counted ten times or more. V gene TRBV19 combines with J gene TRBJ2-5; D is ambiguous. The V gene's germline CDR1 is LNHDA and CDR2 SQIVND (reference sequence). V was clipped by 3 bases and J by 0 bases, with 8 bases between them. CDR3 size: 14 residues. CDR3 bases: TGTGCCAGTAGTATCAGAACGAACCAAGAGACCCAGTACTTC. As protein: CASSIRTNQETQYF.

As for this clone: Possible read error: a much larger clone is one base away. This specimen includes other DNA sequences encoding the same CDR3. This rearrangement joins TRBV3-1 to TRBJ1-1; no clear D gene. The germline CDR1 and CDR2 sequences are LGHDT and YNNKEL (reference sequence). This CDR3 spans 12 amino acids. The V end lost 1 base, the J end lost 10 bases, and 10 bases lay between the germline ends. In DNA, the CDR3 is TGTGCCAGCAGCCAAGCCGGGCGTGGAGCTTTCTTT. Translating it yields CASSQAGRGAFF.

There are many counts of this clone. The gene calls are TRBV6-1 and TRBJ1-5; 10 bases match TRBD1. CDR1 is MNHNS, CDR2 SASEGT, per germline. The J segment lost 4 bases and the V segment lost 5 bases, leaving 5 bases of the junction unmatched. The CDR3 sequence is 15 residues long. CDR3 in amino acids: CASSLRTGGNQPQHF. The CDR3 DNA is TGTGCCAGCAGTTTACGGACAGGGGGGAATCAGCCCCAGCATTTT.

This clone was counted between two and nine times. This chain connects TRBV12-3 or TRBV12-4 to TRBJ2-2; D may be TRBD1 (6 bases). The CDR3 loop spans 14 amino acids. Trimming removed 5 bases at V and 1 base at J, with 8 bases between. CDR3 coding DNA: TGTGCCAGCAGTAAGACAGGGAACACCGGGGAGCTGTTTTTT. It specifies CASSKTGNTGELFF.

CDR3 sequence (DNA): TGTGCCAGCAGTTACGTGGACAGCTTCTCCGGTAATTATCAGTTCTTC. This codes for CASSYVDSFSGNYQFF. This chain links TRBV6-2 or TRBV6-3 with TRBJ2-1; weak D call: TRBD1 (6 bases). In germline, CDR1 is MNHEY, CDR2 SVGEGT. Trimming removed 2 bases from V and 13 bases from J, with 24 bases in between. The CDR3 runs 16 residues.

This clone was seen repeatedly, ten times or more. The CDR3 nucleotides are TGTGCCAGTAGTATCGCGAAGGGGCAGCCCCAGCATTTT. Amino acids: CASSIAKGQPQHF. The gene calls are TRBV19 and TRBJ1-5, with D perhaps TRBD1 (5 bases). Between the trimmed V and J ends, which lost 3 bases and 7 bases, there was a span of 10 bases. Germline lookup yields CDR1 LNHDA and CDR2 SQIVND (reference sequence). The CDR3 covers 13 residues.

Points on this clone: A single base separates this from a much larger clone, so it may be a read error. This chain links TRBV7-7 with TRBJ1-1; D is unresolved. There are 13 residues in the CDR3. CDR1 and CDR2 (germline): SSHAT, FNYEAQ (reference sequence). Here the CDR3 DNA reads TGTGCTAGCAGCCGTATTCCGAACACTGAAGCTTTCTTT. It yields the protein CASSRIPNTEAFF.

There are many counts of this clone. The chain joins TRBV4-1 to TRBJ1-1; 12 bases fit TRBD1. CDR1 and CDR2 from the germline V gene are MGHRA and YSYEKL. The CDR3 totals 17 residues. V was pared by 1 base and J by 1 base, with 4 bases of the junction left unmatched. The CDR3 spells CASSQVGTGGANTEAFF. The CDR3 nucleotides are TGCGCCAGCAGCCAAGTGGGGACAGGGGGCGCGAACACTGAAGCTTTCTTT.

This clone was found a few times. A read error is possible here, since a much larger clone lies one base away. This chain joins TRBV30 and TRBJ2-1, with TRBD2 identical over 10 bases. The ends lost 3 bases at V and 9 bases at J; junction bases unmatched: 11. The CDR3 is 15 residues long. Germline CDR1 and CDR2: GTSNPN and SVGIG (reference sequence). This CDR3 reads CAWRTVLAGYGEQFF. In DNA, the CDR3 is TGTGCCTGGAGGACCGTACTAGCGGGATACGGTGAGCAGTTCTTC.